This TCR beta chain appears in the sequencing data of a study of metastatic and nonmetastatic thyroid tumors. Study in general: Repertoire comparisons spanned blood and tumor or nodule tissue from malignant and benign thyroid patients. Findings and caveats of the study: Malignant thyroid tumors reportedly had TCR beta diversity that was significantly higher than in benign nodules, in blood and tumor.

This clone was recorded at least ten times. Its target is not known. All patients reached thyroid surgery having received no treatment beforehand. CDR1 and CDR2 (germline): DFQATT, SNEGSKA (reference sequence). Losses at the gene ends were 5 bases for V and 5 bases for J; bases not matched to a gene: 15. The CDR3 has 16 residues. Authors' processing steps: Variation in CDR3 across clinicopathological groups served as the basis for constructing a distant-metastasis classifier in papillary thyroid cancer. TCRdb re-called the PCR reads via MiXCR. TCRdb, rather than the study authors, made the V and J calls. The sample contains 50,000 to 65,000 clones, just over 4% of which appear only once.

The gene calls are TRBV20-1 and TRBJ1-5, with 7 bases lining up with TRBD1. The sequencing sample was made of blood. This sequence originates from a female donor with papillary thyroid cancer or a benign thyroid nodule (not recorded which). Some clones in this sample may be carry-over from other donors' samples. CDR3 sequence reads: CSAPNGGTVVDQPQHF. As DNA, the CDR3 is TGCAGTGCTCCTAACGGCGGGACAGTGGTCGATCAGCCCCAGCATTTT.